This T cell receptor (beta chain) was retrieved from a study of T cells in Graves' hyperthyroidism and ophthalmopathy. Overall study: It was at initial diagnosis, before any treatment, that peripheral blood was collected.

Germline CDR1 and CDR2: MNHNS and SASEGT. CDR3 size: 16 residues. Trimming removed 0 bases from V and 1 base from J; junction bases left unmatched: 4. Using RNA transcripts as the source, TCR beta CDR3 regions were amplified. During a first-round RT-PCR of the TCR CDR3, the HTBI primer set was used. TCRdb independently ran MiXCR on the multiplex PCR reads; one entry per CDR3 protein. The sample contains some 300,000 distinct CDR3 sequences, roughly 13% of which appear only once. A lack of ophthalmopathy progression within 18 months defined stable Graves' hyperthyroidism. Findings and limits, study-wide: Ophthalmopathy was distinguished from stable hyperthyroidism by 13 V-J signatures.

Only a few counts were recorded for this clonotype. Its antigen is not identified. This receptor was obtained from a woman in her forties with Graves' hyperthyroidism. Sequencing was performed on blood. The V call is TRBV6-1, the J call TRBJ2-7; TRBD1 agrees at 9 bases. DNA of the CDR3: TGTGCCAGCAGTGAAGCGGCGGGACAGGGATCCTACGAGCAGTACTTC. Its translation is CASSEAAGQGSYEQYF.